The clone carrying this T cell receptor (beta chain) was counted only a few times. The data were obtained in a study of quantifying T cell responses using KT2 cells. Study as a whole: cDNA was made from DNase-treated RNA using alpha and beta constant primers.

Each cDNA got a UMI-containing oligo ligated at its 3' end. First-round PCR used 4 cycles and beta primers RC1.1 and RC1.2 covering TRBC1 and TRBC2. TCRdb reprocessed the UMI-ligation and nested PCR reads via MiXCR and lists one record per CDR3 protein. The sample includes approximately 54,000 distinct CDR3 sequences, about 9.9% seen only once; the top ten take under 11%. This CDR3 contains 15 residues. The V end was cut by 0 bases, the J end by 4 bases, with 15 bases between. Germline CDR1 DFQATT, CDR2 SNEGSKA (reference sequence). The sequencing input was PBMCs spiked with cells of the T cell clone KT2. This TCR was sampled from a human donor. The V and J genes are TRBV20-1 and TRBJ1-2; D possibly corresponds to TRBD1 (6 bases). The CDR3 protein is CSARDGGGSGYGYTF. The DNA of the CDR3 is TGCAGTGCTAGAGATGGAGGGGGGAGTGGCTATGGCTACACCTTC.